Below, 10 T cell receptor beta chains from the same sample are listed, as sequenced in a study of vaccination effects on CD4 cells after COVID-19. Antigen-specific CD4+ T cell clonotypes were called by their expansion after viral peptide-pool culture in ViraFEST. Investigators separated out CD4+ T cells once 10 days of culture had passed. Each participant was given two doses of one vaccine (BNT162b2 or mRNA-1273). Measured with immunoSEQ multiplex PCR; TCRdb has only the in-frame clones, and not every one. The sample lists tens of thousands of clones, about 75% seen once, with 5.5% to 8% in the top ten. Their cognate antigens are unknown. The sample consisted of CD4+ T cells from PBMCs cultured with SARS-CoV-2 spike peptides, taken after COVID-19 vaccination. The receptors shown here come from a human donor who received a COVID-19 vaccine. Some clones in this sample may be carry-over from other donors' samples.

This clone was counted only a few times. The chain is built from TRBV6-6 and TRBJ1-2; 7 nucleotides align to TRBD1. J was trimmed by 2 bases and V by 6 bases; bases with no gene match: 3. CDR1 MNHNY and CDR2 SVGAGI come from the germline V gene (reference sequence). The CDR3 is made up of 13 amino acids. CDR3 DNA: TGTGCCAGCAGCCAGGACAGGAACTATGGCTACACCTTC. Protein sequence: CASSQDRNYGYTF.

The V and J genes are TRBV24-1 and TRBJ2-3; D might be TRBD1 or TRBD2, each matching 7 bases. Germline assignment: CDR1 KGHDR and CDR2 SFDVKD. V dropped 8 bases and J dropped 8 bases, with 25 bases sitting between them. CDR3 length equals 16 residues. CDR3 in amino acids: CATTDSRGGATGTQYF. The CDR3 coding sequence is TGTGCCACCACCGATAGCAGGGGGGGCGCGACGGGTACGCAGTATTTT.

The CDR3 coding sequence is TGTGCCAGCAGTTACATGGGGACAGCTCAAGAGACCCAGTACTTC. It codes for CASSYMGTAQETQYF. The chain has TRBV6-2 or TRBV6-3 and TRBJ2-5, with 7 bases fitting TRBD1. Germline CDR1 is MNHEY and CDR2 is SVGEGT. The length of the CDR3 is 15 residues. The trim removed 2 bases at V and 2 bases at J, leaving 5 bases unmatched.

The genes are TRBV3-1 (or the pseudogene TRBV3-2) and TRBJ2-4; the match to TRBD1 covers 9 bases. J lost 9 bases, V lost 1 base, and 7 bases had no gene match. This CDR3 is built from 15 residues. Germline V gives CDR1 LGHDT, CDR2 YNNKEL (reference sequence). The CDR3 loop is CASSQGGQGGSIQYF. The CDR3 bases are TGTGCCAGCAGCCAAGGGGGACAGGGAGGTTCCATTCAGTACTTC.

The gene calls are TRBV11-2 and TRBJ1-5, with D tentatively TRBD1 (5 bases). The V end lost 5 bases, the J end lost 1 base, and 9 bases lay between the germline ends. This CDR3 contains 14 residues. The germline gives CDR1 SGHAT, CDR2 FQNNGV. The CDR3 bases are TGTGCCAGCAGCCCGGGACGGAGCAATCAGCCCCAGCATTTT. It is translated as CASSPGRSNQPQHF. Full variable domain (outside the CDR3, taken from reference TRBV11-2 and TRBJ1-5): EAGVAQSPRYKIIEKRQSVAFWCNPISGHATLYWYQQILGQGPKLLIQFQNNGVVDDSQLPKDRFSAERLKGVDSTLKIQPAKLEDSAVYLCASSPGRSNQPQHFGDGTRLSIL.

The gene calls are TRBV2 and TRBJ2-2; TRBD2 might be the D (5 bases). This CDR3 region has 15 residues. Germline CDR1 reads SNHLY; CDR2 reads FYNNEI. With 3 bases removed from V and 11 bases from J, the gap between germline ends came to 19 bases. Here the CDR3 DNA reads TGTGCCAGCAGTGAGGTCGGGTCGGGCCCGGGAGAGCTGTTTTTT. Translating gives CASSEVGSGPGELFF.

The rearrangement links TRBV24-1 to TRBJ2-4; the D gene could be TRBD1 or TRBD2 (5 bases each). Between the trimmed V and J ends, which lost 8 bases and 6 bases, there was a span of 13 bases. There are 13 residues in the CDR3. CDR1 and CDR2 (germline): KGHDR, SFDVKD. CDR3 DNA: TGTGCCACCATGGAGAGAGGGACAAACATTCAGTACTTC. Its protein product is CATMERGTNIQYF.

This clone was seen a single time. The CDR3 region is CASSHRDGSYEQYV. The CDR3 nucleotides are TGCGCCAGCAGCCACCGGGATGGATCCTACGAGCAGTACGTC. This chain links TRBV4-1 with TRBJ2-7; possibly TRBD2 for D (5 bases). V lost 3 bases to trimming and J lost 1 base, with 10 bases between them. This CDR3 contains 14 residues. CDR1 and CDR2 from the germline V gene are MGHRA and YSYEKL.

The chain is built from TRBV3-1 (or the pseudogene TRBV3-2) and TRBJ2-4, with a weak D call TRBD1 (5 bases). Germline assignment: CDR1 LGHDT and CDR2 YNNKEL (reference sequence). Deletions cut 7 bases from V and 3 bases from J, with 19 bases between. This CDR3 is 16 amino acids long. CDR3 in DNA: TGTGCCAGCATCCAGGGAAGTTATAGGGGCAAAAACATTCAGTACTTC. Its translation: CASIQGSYRGKNIQYF.

This chain connects TRBV6-5 to TRBJ2-7, with D perhaps matching TRBD2 (5 bases). In germline, CDR1 is MNHEY, CDR2 SVGAGI. This CDR3 has 13 residues. V was pared by 5 bases and J by 5 bases, with 13 bases between. CDR3 amino acids: CASSLEGPDEQYV. CDR3 coding DNA: TGTGCCAGCAGTCTCGAGGGTCCCGACGAGCAGTACGTC.